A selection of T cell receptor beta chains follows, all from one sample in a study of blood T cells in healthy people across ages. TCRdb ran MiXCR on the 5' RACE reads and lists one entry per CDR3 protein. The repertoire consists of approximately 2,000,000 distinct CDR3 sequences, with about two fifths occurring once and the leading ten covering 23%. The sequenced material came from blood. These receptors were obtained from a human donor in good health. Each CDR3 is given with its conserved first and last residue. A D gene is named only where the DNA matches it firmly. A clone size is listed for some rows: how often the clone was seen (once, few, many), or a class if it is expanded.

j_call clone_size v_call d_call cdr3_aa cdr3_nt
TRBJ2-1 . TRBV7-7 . CASSLSLSKAQFF TGTGCTAGCAGCTTGTCCCTCAGTAAGGCTCAGTTCTTC
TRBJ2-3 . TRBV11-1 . CASSLERHTAQYF TGTGCCAGCAGCTTAGAGCGGCACACCGCGCAGTATTTT
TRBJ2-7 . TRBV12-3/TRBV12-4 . CASSSGGSFSYEQYF TGTGCCAGCAGTTCAGGAGGTTCATTCTCCTACGAGCAGTACTTC
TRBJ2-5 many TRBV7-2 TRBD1 CASSRGTGGPETQYF TGTGCCAGCAGCCGCGGGACAGGGGGCCCAGAGACCCAGTACTTC
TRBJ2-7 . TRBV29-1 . CSVSGQASYEQYF TGCAGCGTCTCGGGGCAGGCCTCCTACGAGCAGTACTTC
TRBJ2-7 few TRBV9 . CASSVDLGAREQYF TGTGCCAGCAGCGTAGACCTAGGGGCGCGCGAGCAGTACTTC
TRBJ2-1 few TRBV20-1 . CSAPTEYYNEQFF TGCAGTGCACCGACAGAGTACTACAATGAGCAGTTCTTC
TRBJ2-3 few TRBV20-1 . CSARLGTTDTQYF TGCAGTGCTAGGCTAGGGACCACAGATACGCAGTATTTT
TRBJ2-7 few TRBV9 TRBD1 CASSPSGDRVDEQYF TGTGCCAGCAGCCCCTCAGGGGACAGGGTCGACGAGCAGTACTTC
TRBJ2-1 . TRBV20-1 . CSARVRLGGINNEQFF TGCAGTGCTAGAGTAAGGTTGGGCGGCATAAACAATGAGCAGTTCTTC
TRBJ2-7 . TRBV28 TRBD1 CASRETGDYEQYF TGTGCCAGCAGAGAGACAGGGGATTACGAGCAGTACTTC
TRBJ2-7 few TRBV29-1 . CSVPGKDVTYEQYF TGCAGCGTCCCCGGTAAAGATGTGACCTACGAGCAGTACTTC
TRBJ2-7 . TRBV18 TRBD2 CASSYLGGSSGGRSSYEQYF TGTGCCAGCTCATACCTTGGAGGCTCTAGCGGGGGCCGTAGCTCCTACGAGCAGTACTTC
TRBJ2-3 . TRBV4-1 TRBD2 CASRVGLAEDTDTQYF TGCGCCAGCCGGGTAGGACTAGCGGAAGACACAGATACGCAGTATTTT
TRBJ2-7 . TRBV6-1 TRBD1 CAINPSSGTGLGEQYF TGTGCCATCAATCCGTCTTCCGGGACAGGCTTGGGCGAGCAGTACTTC
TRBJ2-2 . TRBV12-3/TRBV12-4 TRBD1 CASSVDREGTGELFF TGTGCCAGCAGCGTAGACAGGGAAGGCACCGGGGAGCTGTTTTTT
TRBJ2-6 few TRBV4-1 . CASRPIGANVLTF TGCGCCAGCCGCCCAATTGGGGCCAACGTCCTGACTTTC
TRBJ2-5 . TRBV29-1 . CSVEEVPGPRETQYF TGCAGCGTTGAAGAAGTTCCGGGACCGCGAGAGACCCAGTACTTC
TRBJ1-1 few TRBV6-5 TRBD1 CASSQTGGWTEAFF TGTGCCAGCAGTCAGACAGGGGGCTGGACTGAAGCTTTCTTT
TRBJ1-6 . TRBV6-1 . CASKRVWSSSYNSPLHF TGTGCCAGCAAGAGGGTGTGGTCGAGCTCCTATAATTCACCCCTCCACTTT
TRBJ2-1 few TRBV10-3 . CAISDRTNDEQFF TGTGCCATCAGTGATAGGACAAACGATGAGCAGTTCTTC
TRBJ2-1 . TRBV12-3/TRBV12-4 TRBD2 CASSRGLDEQFF TGTGCCAGCAGCAGGGGACTAGATGAGCAGTTCTTC
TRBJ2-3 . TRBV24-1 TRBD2 CATSPSGGGDTQYF TGCGCCACCAGCCCAAGCGGGGGAGGAGATACGCAGTATTTT
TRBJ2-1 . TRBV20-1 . CSAREGAGEQFF TGCAGTGCTAGAGAGGGGGCTGGAGAGCAGTTCTTC
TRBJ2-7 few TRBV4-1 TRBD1 CASSQPTGRIHEQYF TGCGCCAGCAGCCAACCGACAGGGCGGATTCACGAGCAGTACTTC
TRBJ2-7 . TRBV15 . CATSRLGMAETSYNEQYF TGTGCCACCAGCAGACTTGGAATGGCGGAGACATCCTACAATGAGCAGTACTTC
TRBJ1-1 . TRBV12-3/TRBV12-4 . CASSFGKDTEAFF TGTGCCAGCAGTTTCGGGAAAGACACTGAAGCTTTCTTT
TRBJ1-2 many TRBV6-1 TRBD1 CASILTGRGRGYTF TGTGCCAGCATTTTGACAGGGAGAGGCCGAGGCTACACCTTC
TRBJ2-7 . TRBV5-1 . CASSLEGRYSYEQYF TGCGCCAGCAGCTTGGAAGGGAGATACTCCTACGAGCAGTACTTC
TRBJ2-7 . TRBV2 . CASSEVYQEAEQYF TGTGCCAGCAGTGAAGTCTACCAAGAGGCCGAGCAGTACTTC
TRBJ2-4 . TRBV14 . CASSQDYSVEGYPWEQYF TGTGCCAGCAGCCAAGATTATAGTGTTGAGGGTTACCCCTGGGAGCAGTACTTC
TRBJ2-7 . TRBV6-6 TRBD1 CASPKSEGGNYEQYF TGTGCCAGCCCAAAGTCGGAAGGGGGCAACTACGAGCAGTACTTC
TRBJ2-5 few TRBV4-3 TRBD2 CASSKGTSGVQETQYF TGCGCCAGCAGCAAAGGGACTAGCGGTGTACAAGAGACCCAGTACTTC
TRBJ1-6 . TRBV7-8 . CASSPRTNSPLHF TGTGCCAGCAGCCCTAGGACTAATTCACCCCTCCACTTT
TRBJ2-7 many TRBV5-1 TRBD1 CASSLGGQFSYEQYF TGCGCCAGCAGCTTGGGGGGACAGTTTTCCTACGAGCAGTACTTC
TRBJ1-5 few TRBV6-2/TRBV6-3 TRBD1 CASRNGQGSYQPQHF TGTGCCAGCAGAAATGGACAGGGTTCATATCAGCCCCAGCATTTT
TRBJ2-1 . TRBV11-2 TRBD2 CASSPWLAGYNEQFF TGTGCCAGCAGCCCCTGGCTAGCGGGGTACAATGAGCAGTTCTTC